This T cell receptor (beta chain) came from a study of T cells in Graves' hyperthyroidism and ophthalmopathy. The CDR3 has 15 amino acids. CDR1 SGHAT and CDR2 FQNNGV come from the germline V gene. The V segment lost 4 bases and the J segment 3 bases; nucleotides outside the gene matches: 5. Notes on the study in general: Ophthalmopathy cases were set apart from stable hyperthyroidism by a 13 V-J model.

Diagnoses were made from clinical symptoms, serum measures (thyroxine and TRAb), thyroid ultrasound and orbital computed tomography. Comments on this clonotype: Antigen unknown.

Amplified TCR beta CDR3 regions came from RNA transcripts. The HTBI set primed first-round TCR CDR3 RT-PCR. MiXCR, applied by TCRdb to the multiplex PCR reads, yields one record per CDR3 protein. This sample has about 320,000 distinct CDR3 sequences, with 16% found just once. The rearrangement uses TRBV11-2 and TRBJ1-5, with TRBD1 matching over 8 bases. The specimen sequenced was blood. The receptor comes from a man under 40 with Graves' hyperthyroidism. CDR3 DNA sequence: TGTGCCAGCAGCTCCTGGACAGGGAACAATCAGCCCCAGCATTTT. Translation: CASSSWTGNNQPQHF.